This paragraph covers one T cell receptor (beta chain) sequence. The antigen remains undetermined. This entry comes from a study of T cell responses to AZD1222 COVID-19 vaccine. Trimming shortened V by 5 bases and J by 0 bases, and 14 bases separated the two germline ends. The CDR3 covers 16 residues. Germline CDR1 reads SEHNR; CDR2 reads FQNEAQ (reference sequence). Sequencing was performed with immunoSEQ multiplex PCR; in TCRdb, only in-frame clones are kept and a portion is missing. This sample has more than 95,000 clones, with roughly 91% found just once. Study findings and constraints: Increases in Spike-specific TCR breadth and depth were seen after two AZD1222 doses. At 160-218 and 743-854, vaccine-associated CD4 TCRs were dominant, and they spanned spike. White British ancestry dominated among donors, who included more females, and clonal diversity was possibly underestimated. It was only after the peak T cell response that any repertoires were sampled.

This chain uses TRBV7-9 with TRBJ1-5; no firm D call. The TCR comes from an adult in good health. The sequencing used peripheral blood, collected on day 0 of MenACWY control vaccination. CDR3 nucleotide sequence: TGTGCCAGCAGCGCCGCTTCCCAGCCTAGCAATCAGCCCCAGCATTTT. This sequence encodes CASSAASQPSNQPQHF.